The 14 T cell receptor beta chains below were found in one sample sequenced in a study of T cells in Graves' hyperthyroidism and ophthalmopathy. RNA transcripts were the template for amplifying TCR beta CDR3 regions. Researchers ran a first-round RT-PCR on the TCR CDR3 using the HTBI primer set. In TCRdb, the multiplex PCR reads were re-called with MiXCR into one record per CDR3 protein. The sample holds more than 500,000 distinct CDR3 sequences; 13% to 15% are singletons and the top ten take around 13%. Sequenced input: blood. The receptors stem from a woman between 35 and 50 years old with Graves' hyperthyroidism.

The chain has TRBV7-9 and TRBJ1-1; D may be TRBD1 (5 bases). CDR1 is SEHNR, CDR2 FQNEAQ, per germline (reference sequence). Trimming removed 0 bases from V and 0 bases from J, with 23 bases in between. This CDR3 region has 20 residues. This chain's CDR3 is CASSLAGFTGATVMNTEAFF. The CDR3 DNA sequence: TGTGCCAGCAGCTTAGCCGGGTTTACAGGAGCTACCGTTATGAACACTGAAGCTTTCTTT.

Comments on this clonotype: A much more abundant neighbour one base away suggests this may be a read error. The chain links TRBV30 to TRBJ2-5; D gene unclear. The CDR3 is made up of 12 amino acids. The V end lost 0 bases, the J end lost 5 bases, and 7 bases lay between the germline ends. Germline CDR1 reads GTSNPN; CDR2 reads SVGIG (reference sequence). The CDR3 sequence is CAWSVDSETQYF. Here the CDR3 DNA reads TGTGCCTGGAGTGTAGATAGCGAGACCCAGTACTTC.

This clonotype was detected a few times. The chain has TRBV7-2 and TRBJ2-7; 9 positions match TRBD2. The CDR3 runs 13 residues. The V gene's germline CDR1 is SGHTA and CDR2 FQGNSA. Unmatched junction bases numbered 6, after V lost 5 bases and J lost 7 bases. DNA of the CDR3: TGTGCCAGCAGCCATGGCGGGGGGGGTGAGCAGTACTTC. It yields the protein CASSHGGGGEQYF. The variable domain in full, with the rest retrieved from reference TRBV7-2 and TRBJ2-7, is GAGVSQSPSNKVTEKGKDVELRCDPISGHTALYWYRQSLGQGLEFLIYFQGNSAPDKSGLPSDRFSAERTGGSVSTLTIQRTQQEDSAVYLCASSHGGGGEQYFGPGTRLTVT.

In this sample, this clonotype turned up many times. The chain links TRBV27 to TRBJ1-2, with TRBD1 identical over 10 bases. Germline CDR1 MNHEY, CDR2 SMNVEV (reference sequence). The CDR3 spans 14 residues. V dropped 5 bases and J dropped 8; count of bases not matched to a gene: 8. CDR3 DNA: TGTGCCAGCAGTCCCTGGACAGGGGGAGAGGGCTACACCTTC. It codes for CASSPWTGGEGYTF.

With respect to this clonotype: It may be a read error: a sequence one base away is much more abundant. In DNA form, the CDR3 reads TGTGCCTGGAGCCATTTAGGGGGCGGCACTGAAGCTTCCTTT. Protein sequence: CAWSHLGGGTEASF. The chain combines TRBV30 with TRBJ1-1; 7 bases fit TRBD1. CDR1 GTSNPN and CDR2 SVGIG come from the germline V gene (reference sequence). There are 14 residues in the CDR3.

This clonotype was seen more than once but under ten times. Here the CDR3 omits its conserved ending phenylalanine or tryptophan, so a read error is the likely source. This rearrangement joins TRBV28 to TRBJ1-5; D unresolved. The germline V and J ends were trimmed by 7 bases and 6 bases, with 19 bases remaining between them. The CDR3 is made up of 15 amino acids. CDR1 MDHEN and CDR2 SYDVKM come from the germline V gene. The CDR3 DNA sequence: TGTGCCAGCAAGGCGGGAGCCAAGACGCGTCAGCCCCAGCATCTT. This translates into CASKAGAKTRQPQHL.

This clonotype was seen more than once but under ten times. This rearrangement joins TRBV18 to TRBJ2-1; D may be TRBD1 or TRBD2 (5 bases each). The CDR3 is 16 amino acids. Germline CDR1 and CDR2: KGHSH and LQKENI. Trimming removed 0 bases from V and 2 bases from J, with 11 bases in between. The CDR3 protein is CASSPPIGGAYNEQFF. Written as DNA, the CDR3 is TGTGCCAGCTCACCACCGATTGGGGGAGCCTACAATGAGCAGTTCTTC.

In this sample, this clonotype turned up many times. The chain has TRBV5-1 and TRBJ2-2, with D possibly being TRBD1 or TRBD2 (5 bases each). The CDR3 consists of 14 residues. V was pared by 1 base and J by 4 bases, with 8 bases between. Germline loops: CDR1 SGHRS, CDR2 YFSETQ. The CDR3 sequence: CASSLMGVTGELFF. For the CDR3, the DNA is TGCGCCAGCAGCTTGATGGGGGTCACCGGGGAGCTGTTTTTT. Full variable domain (rest looked up from reference TRBV5-1 and TRBJ2-2): KAGVTQTPRYLIKTRGQQVTLSCSPISGHRSVSWYQQTPGQGLQFLFEYFSETQRNKGNFPGRFSGRQFSNSRSEMNVSTLELGDSALYLCASSLMGVTGELFFGEGSRLTVL.

The table lists this clonotype with many counts. The V and J genes are TRBV3-1 and TRBJ1-4, with D hard to call. V was cut by 1 base and J by 8 bases, with 5 bases left in between. CDR3 length: 12 amino acids. Germline values: CDR1 LGHDT, CDR2 YNNKEL (reference sequence). CDR3 sequence: CASSQVGEKLFF. The CDR3 nucleotides are TGTGCCAGCAGCCAAGTAGGGGAAAAACTGTTTTTT.

This clonotype was recorded at least ten times. The chain links TRBV6-1 to TRBJ2-3; 10 nucleotides match TRBD1. The CDR3 length is 15 residues. The germline CDR1 and CDR2 sequences are MNHNS and SASEGT. The J segment lost 3 bases and the V segment lost 5 bases, leaving 5 bases of the junction unmatched. The CDR3, as DNA: TGTGCCAGCAGTTCACCGGGACAGGGGACAGATACGCAGTATTTT. Translating gives CASSSPGQGTDTQYF.

The chain is built from TRBV5-4 and TRBJ2-3; no definite D call. V lost 6 bases and J lost 1, with 6 bases in between. Per germline, CDR1 SGHNT and CDR2 YYREEE (reference sequence). The CDR3 totals 12 residues. CDR3 sequence: CASNAGTDTQYF. CDR3 in DNA: TGTGCCAGCAATGCCGGCACAGATACGCAGTATTTT. Variable domain in full (rest from reference TRBV5-4 and TRBJ2-3): ETGVTQSPTHLIKTRGQQVTLRCSSQSGHNTVSWYQQALGQGPQFIFQYYREEENGRGNFPPRFSGLQFPNYSSELNVNALELDDSALYLCASNAGTDTQYFGPGTRLTVL.

This clonotype was seen at least ten times. The chain combines TRBV12-3 or TRBV12-4 with TRBJ1-2; D gene unclear. Trimming shortened V by 3 bases and J by 0 bases, and 8 bases separated the two germline ends. This CDR3 is built from 14 residues. The CDR3 here is CASSLEGANYGYTF. CDR3 DNA sequence: TGTGCCAGCAGTTTGGAAGGAGCTAACTATGGCTACACCTTC.

This clonotype occurred a few times. The chain joins TRBV27 to TRBJ2-1; D tentatively fits TRBD1 or TRBD2 (5 bases each). Germline CDR1 reads MNHEY; CDR2 reads SMNVEV (reference sequence). The CDR3 spans 16 residues. Trimming cost V 2 bases and J 3 bases, with 14 bases left between them. The CDR3 region has the DNA TGTGCCAGCAGTTTACGCCGGGACCCGATCTACAATGAGCAGTTCTTC. Its translation is CASSLRRDPIYNEQFF.

This clonotype has at least ten counts. This chain uses TRBV28 with TRBJ2-7, with TRBD2 matching 7 bases. This CDR3 is built from 14 residues. J gave up 6 bases and V 6 bases, and 11 bases lay outside the gene matches. The germline V gene encodes CDR1 MDHEN and CDR2 SYDVKM. CDR3 coding DNA: TGTGCCAGCAGCCCACGGACTAGTCTTGCCGAGCAGTACTTC. Translating it yields CASSPRTSLAEQYF.